This T cell receptor beta chain stems from a study of graft-versus-host responses after intestinal transplantation. Whole-study context: Recipients got multivisceral, liver-intestinal, or isolated intestinal transplants. The whole recipient group had anti-thymocyte globulin induction followed by tacrolimus and steroids for about three years.

Study results and limitations: GvH clones were identified in recipient marrow, with some first appearing in ileum or blood. Where graft-donor T cell macrochimerism was present, patients had high graft-versus-host to host-versus-graft clonal ratios in allografts.

The protocol was immunoSEQ multiplex PCR, while the TCRdb copy is restricted to in-frame clones and leaves out a portion. Altogether some 86,000 clones are present, 91% being singletons, with the ten largest covering nearly 0.1%. Remarks on this clone: Its target is not known.

Sample: unstimulated CD4+ T cells sorted from spleen or lymph node cells, taken before intestinal transplant. This receptor was obtained from a human donor who received an intestinal transplant.

In nucleotides, the CDR3 is TGTGCCAGCAGTGATTTCAGGGGGCCAGGGGAGACCCAGTACTTC. Protein product: CASSDFRGPGETQYF. The chain uses TRBV25-1 and TRBJ2-5, with 8 nucleotides matching TRBD1. CDR1 and CDR2 from the germline V gene are MGHDK and SYGVNS. There are 15 residues in the CDR3. V shed 3 bases and J 5 bases; nucleotides not matched to a gene: 8. The entire variable domain, with the rest obtained from reference TRBV25-1 and TRBJ2-5, is as follows: EADIYQTPRYLVIGTGKKITLECSQTMGHDKMYWYQQDPGMELHLIHYSYGVNSTEKGDLSSESTVSRIRTEHFPLTLESARPSHTSQYLCASSDFRGPGETQYFGPGTRLLVL.